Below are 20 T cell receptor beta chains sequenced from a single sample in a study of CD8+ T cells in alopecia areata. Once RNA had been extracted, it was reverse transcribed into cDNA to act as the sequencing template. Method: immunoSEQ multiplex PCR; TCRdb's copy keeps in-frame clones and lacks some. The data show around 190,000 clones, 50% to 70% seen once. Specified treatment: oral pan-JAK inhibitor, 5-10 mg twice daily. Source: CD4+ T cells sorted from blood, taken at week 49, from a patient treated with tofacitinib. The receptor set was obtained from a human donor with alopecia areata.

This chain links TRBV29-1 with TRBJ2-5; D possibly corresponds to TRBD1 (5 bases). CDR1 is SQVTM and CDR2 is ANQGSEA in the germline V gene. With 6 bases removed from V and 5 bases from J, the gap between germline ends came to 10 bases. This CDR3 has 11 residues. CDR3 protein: CSVWGPETQYF. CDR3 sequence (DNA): TGCAGCGTCTGGGGCCCGGAGACCCAGTACTTC.

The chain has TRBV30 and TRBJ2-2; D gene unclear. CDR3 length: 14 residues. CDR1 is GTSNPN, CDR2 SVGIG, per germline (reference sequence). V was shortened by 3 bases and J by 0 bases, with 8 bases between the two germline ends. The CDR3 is CAWRPRTNTGELFF. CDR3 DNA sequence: TGTGCCTGGAGACCCAGAACGAACACCGGGGAGCTGTTTTTT.

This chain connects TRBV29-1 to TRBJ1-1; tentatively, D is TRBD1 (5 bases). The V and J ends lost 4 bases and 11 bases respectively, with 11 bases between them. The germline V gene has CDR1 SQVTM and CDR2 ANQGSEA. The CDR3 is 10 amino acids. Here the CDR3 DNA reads TGCAGCGTTGTAGAGGGGAGGGCTTTCTTT. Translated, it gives CSVVEGRAFF.

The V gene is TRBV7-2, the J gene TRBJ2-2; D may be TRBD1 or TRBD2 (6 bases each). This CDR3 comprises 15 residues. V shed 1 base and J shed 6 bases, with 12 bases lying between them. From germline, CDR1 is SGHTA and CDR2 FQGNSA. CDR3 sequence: CASSLDGGPAGELFF. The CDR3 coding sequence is TGTGCCAGCAGCTTAGATGGGGGGCCCGCCGGGGAGCTGTTTTTT.

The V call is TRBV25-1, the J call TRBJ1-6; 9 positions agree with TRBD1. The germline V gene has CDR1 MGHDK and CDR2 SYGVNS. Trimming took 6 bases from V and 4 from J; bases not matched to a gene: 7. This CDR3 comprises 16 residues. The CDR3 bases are TGTGCCAGCAGAGAGACAGGGGGTTATTATAATTCACCCCTCCACTTT. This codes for CASRETGGYYNSPLHF.

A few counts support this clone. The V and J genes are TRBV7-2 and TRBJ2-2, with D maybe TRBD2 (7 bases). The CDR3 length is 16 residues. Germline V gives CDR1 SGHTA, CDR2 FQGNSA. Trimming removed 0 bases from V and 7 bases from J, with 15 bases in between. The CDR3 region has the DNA TGTGCCAGCAGCTTAGCGGGGGGGCCTTCTGGCGGGGAGCTGTTTTTT. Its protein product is CASSLAGGPSGGELFF.

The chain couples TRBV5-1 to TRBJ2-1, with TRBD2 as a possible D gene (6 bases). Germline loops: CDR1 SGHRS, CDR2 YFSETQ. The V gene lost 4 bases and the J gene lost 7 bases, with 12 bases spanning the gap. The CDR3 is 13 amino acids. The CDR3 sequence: CASSGGMGNEQFF. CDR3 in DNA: TGCGCCAGCAGCGGAGGGATGGGGAATGAGCAGTTCTTC.

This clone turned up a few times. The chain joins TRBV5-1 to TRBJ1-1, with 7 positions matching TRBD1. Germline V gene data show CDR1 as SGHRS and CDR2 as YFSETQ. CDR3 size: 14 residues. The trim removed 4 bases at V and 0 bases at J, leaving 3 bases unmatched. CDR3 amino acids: CASSVQGVNTEAFF. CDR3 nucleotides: TGCGCCAGCAGCGTGCAGGGGGTGAACACTGAAGCTTTCTTT.

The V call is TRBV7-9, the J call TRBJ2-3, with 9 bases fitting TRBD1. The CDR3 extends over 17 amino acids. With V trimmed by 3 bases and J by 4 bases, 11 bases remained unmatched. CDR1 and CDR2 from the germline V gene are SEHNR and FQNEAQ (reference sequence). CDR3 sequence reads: CASSFLAGTGRADTQYF. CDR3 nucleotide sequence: TGTGCCAGCAGCTTCCTTGCCGGGACAGGGAGAGCAGATACGCAGTATTTT.

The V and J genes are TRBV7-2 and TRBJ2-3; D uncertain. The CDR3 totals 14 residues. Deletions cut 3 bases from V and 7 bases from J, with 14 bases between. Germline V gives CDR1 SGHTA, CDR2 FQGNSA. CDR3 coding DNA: TGTGCCAGCAGCTTTGAAAAGTCGAAGTATACGCAGTATTTT. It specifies CASSFEKSKYTQYF.

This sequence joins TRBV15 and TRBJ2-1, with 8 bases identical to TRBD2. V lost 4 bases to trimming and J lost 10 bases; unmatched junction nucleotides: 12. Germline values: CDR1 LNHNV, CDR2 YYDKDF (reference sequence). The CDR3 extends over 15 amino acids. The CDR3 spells CATSTPGQRGSEQFF. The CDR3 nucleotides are TGTGCCACCAGCACCCCGGGGCAGCGGGGGAGCGAGCAGTTCTTC.

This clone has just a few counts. DNA of the CDR3: TGCGCCAGCAGCCTAGCAGGACAGGGGATCGCAGATACGCAGTATTTT. Amino acids: CASSLAGQGIADTQYF. The chain recombines TRBV4-3 with TRBJ2-3, with TRBD1 matching 9 bases. Germline loops: CDR1 LGHNA, CDR2 YSLEER. There are 16 residues in the CDR3. V was pared by 4 bases and J by 4 bases, with 9 bases of the junction left unmatched.

This CDR3 is CASSPTRGRTDTQYF. In DNA form, the CDR3 reads TGTGCCAGCTCACCAACCCGGGGGCGCACAGATACGCAGTATTTT. The chain recombines TRBV18 with TRBJ2-3; TRBD1 or TRBD2 may be the D gene (6 bases each). Trimming left V 2 bases short and J 1 base short, with 10 bases between. This CDR3 comprises 15 residues. Germline V gives CDR1 KGHSH, CDR2 LQKENI.

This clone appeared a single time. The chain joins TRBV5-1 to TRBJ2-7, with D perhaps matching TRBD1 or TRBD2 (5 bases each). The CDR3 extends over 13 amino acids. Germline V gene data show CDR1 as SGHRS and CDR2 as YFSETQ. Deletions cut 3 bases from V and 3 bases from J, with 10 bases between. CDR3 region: CASSSGPNYEQYF. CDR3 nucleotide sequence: TGCGCCAGCAGCTCGGGGCCCAACTACGAGCAGTACTTC.

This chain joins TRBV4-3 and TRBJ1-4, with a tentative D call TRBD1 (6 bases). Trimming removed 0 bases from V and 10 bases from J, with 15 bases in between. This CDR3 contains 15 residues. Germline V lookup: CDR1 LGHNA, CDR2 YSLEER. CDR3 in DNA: TGCGCCAGCAGCCAAGATCTCGGGCAGGGGCCAAAACTGTTTTTT. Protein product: CASSQDLGQGPKLFF.

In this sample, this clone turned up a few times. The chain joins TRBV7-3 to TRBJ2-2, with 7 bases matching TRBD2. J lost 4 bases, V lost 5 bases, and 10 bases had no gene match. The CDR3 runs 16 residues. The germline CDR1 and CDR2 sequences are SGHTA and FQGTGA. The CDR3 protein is CASSPGASGTTGELFF. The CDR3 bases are TGTGCCAGCAGCCCCGGTGCTAGCGGTACCACCGGGGAGCTGTTTTTT. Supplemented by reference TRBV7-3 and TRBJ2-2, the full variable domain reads GAGVSQTPSNKVTEKGKYVELRCDPISGHTALYWYRQSLGQGPEFLIYFQGTGAADDSGLPNDRFFAVRPEGSVSTLKIQRTERGDSAVYLCASSPGASGTTGELFFGEGSRLTVL.

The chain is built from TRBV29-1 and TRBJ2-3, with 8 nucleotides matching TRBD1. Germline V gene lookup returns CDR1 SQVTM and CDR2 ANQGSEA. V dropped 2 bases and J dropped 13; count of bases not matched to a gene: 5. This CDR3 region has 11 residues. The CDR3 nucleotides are TGCAGCGTTGAATCGACAGGGGCGAAGTATTTT. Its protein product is CSVESTGAKYF.

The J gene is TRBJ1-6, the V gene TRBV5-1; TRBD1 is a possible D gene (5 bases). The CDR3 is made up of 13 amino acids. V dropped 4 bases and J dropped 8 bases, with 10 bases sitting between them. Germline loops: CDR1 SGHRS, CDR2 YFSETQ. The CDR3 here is CASSGTRDSPLHF. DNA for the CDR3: TGCGCCAGCAGCGGGACTAGGGATTCACCCCTCCACTTT.

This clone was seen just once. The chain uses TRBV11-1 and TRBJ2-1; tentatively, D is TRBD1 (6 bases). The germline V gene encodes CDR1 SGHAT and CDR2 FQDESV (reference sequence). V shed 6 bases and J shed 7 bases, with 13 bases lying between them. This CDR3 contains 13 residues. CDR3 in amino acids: CASSLAGTNEQFF. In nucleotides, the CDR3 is TGTGCCAGCAGTCTCGCAGGGACAAATGAGCAGTTCTTC.

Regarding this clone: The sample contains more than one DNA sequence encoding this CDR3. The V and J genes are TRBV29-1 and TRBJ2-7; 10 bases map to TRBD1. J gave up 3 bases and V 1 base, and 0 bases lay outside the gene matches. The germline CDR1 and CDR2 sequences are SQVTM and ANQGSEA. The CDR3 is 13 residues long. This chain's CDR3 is CSVEGTGGYEQYF. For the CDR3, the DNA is TGCAGCGTTGAAGGGACAGGGGGCTACGAGCAGTACTTC.